This TCR beta chain appears in the sequencing data of a study of breast tumors, draining lymph nodes, adjacent tissues (dated by TCRdb to 2016 to 2018). Study-wide context: TCR beta repertoires were compared across tumor, adjacent nontumor tissue and axillary lymph nodes obtained from breast cancer patients. In human breast cancer, the study set out to evaluate how tumor, surrounding tissue and draining lymph node repertoires relate to one another and whether T cells may move between these sites. Paper-wide results and their limitations: The similarity between tumor and nontumor tissue repertoires was significantly greater in luminal-like breast cancer than in basal-like breast cancer. The conclusion that tumor T cells originate in lymph nodes was framed as consistent with a hypothesis rather than directly demonstrated. Tumors showed preferential V and J gene usage, and their T-cell repertoire diversity fell below that of lymph nodes yet above that of nontumor tissue. The data were considered consistent with the idea that most tumor T cells come from the lymph node and then expand in tumor tissue.

Taken from the germline V gene, the CDR1 and CDR2 loops are SGHAT and FQNNGV. The V end loses 3 bases and the J end loses 3 bases, and a stretch of 9 bases separates them. Including cysteine and phenylalanine, the CDR3 has 13 amino acids. Only the CDR3 part of the read is kept: 39 bases, read in frame from the first base. Instrument on record: Illumina HiSeq 2000. Multiplex PCR amplification was used to build the TCR beta chain libraries. High-throughput sequencing was used to analyze the amplified TCR beta chain products. The public reads were reprocessed in TCRdb via fastp at Q25 and MiXCR, keeping in-frame beta chains. Entries that share a CDR3 protein sequence are merged under the most common genes and DNA. In this sample the table shows about 230,000 distinct CDR3 sequences, 32% of which occur a single time. Together, the top ten hold around 1.4% of the sample. The lymph node samples were taken from the axillary draining lymph nodes of breast cancer patients.

This clonotype was recorded at least ten times. The clone's antigen remains unknown. No much larger clone exists at a distance of one base, and base qualities are not known. This receptor was identified in a female donor with breast cancer. Some clones in this sample may be carry-over from other donors' samples. Sequencing was carried out using axillary lymph node tissue. The chain couples TRBV11-2 to TRBJ2-7; there is no confident call for the D gene. In nucleotide form, the sequence is TGTGCCAGCAGCTTGAGGCAGATCTACGAGCAGTACTTC. Its amino acids are CASSLRQIYEQYF.